Following are 3 T cell receptor beta chains from one sample sequenced in a study of OX40 agonist ivuxolimab in advanced cancers. Assay used: immunoSEQ multiplex PCR; TCRdb lists only in-frame clones, some missing. The table includes around 70,000 clones, about 85% detected once. Sample: CD4+ or CD8+ T cells sorted from blood, taken in a trial of the OX40 agonist ivuxolimab. All receptors derive from an adult with an advanced solid tumor such as melanoma, head and neck, liver or kidney cancer.

The chain combines TRBV11-3 with TRBJ2-3; no clear D. In germline, CDR1 is SGHNT, CDR2 YENEEA. V lost 8 bases, J lost 7 bases, and 16 bases lay in between. This CDR3 comprises 13 residues. As DNA, the CDR3 is TGTGCCAGCGAGGTCGCGTCGGGTAATACGCAGTATTTT. Protein: CASEVASGNTQYF.

This chain links TRBV5-6 with TRBJ2-7; D not certain. V was pared by 0 bases and J by 6 bases, with 7 bases between. Germline CDR1 is SGHDT and CDR2 is YYEEEE. The CDR3 loop spans 12 amino acids. The CDR3 is CASSLGVSEQYV. CDR3 nucleotide sequence: TGTGCCAGCAGCTTGGGGGTCAGCGAGCAGTACGTC.

The J gene is TRBJ1-6, the V gene TRBV2; 7 positions match TRBD1. The CDR3 consists of 11 residues. Per the germline V gene, CDR1 is SNHLY and CDR2 is FYNNEI. Trimming removed 10 bases from V and 17 bases from J; junction bases left unmatched: 11. DNA of the CDR3: TGTGCCACCCTCTGGGACAGATCTTTCCACTTT. It is translated as CATLWDRSFHF.